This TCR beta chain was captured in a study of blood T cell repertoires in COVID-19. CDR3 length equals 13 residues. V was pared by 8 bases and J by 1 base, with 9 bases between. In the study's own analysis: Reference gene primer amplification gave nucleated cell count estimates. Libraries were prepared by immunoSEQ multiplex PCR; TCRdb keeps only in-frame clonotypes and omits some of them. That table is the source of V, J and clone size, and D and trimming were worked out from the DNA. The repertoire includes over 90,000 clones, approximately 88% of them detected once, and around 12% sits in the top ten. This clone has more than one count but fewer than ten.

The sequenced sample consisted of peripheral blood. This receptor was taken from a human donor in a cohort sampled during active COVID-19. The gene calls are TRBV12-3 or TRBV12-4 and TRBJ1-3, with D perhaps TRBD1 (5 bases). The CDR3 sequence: CASGEGSGNTIYF. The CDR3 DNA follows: TGTGCCAGCGGGGAGGGGTCTGGAAACACCATATATTTT.